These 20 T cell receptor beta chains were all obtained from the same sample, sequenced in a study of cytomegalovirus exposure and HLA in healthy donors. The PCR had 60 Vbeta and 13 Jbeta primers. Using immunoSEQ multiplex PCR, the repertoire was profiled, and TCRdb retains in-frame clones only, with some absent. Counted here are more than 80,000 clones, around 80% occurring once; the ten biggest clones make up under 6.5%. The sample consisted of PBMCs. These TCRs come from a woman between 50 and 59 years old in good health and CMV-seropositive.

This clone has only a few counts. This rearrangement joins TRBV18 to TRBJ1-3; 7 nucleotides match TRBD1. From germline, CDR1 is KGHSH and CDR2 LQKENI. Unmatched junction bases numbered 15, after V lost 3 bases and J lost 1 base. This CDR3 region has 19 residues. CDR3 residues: CASSPFPGMGQTSGNTIYF. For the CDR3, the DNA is TGTGCCAGCTCACCCTTCCCGGGAATGGGACAGACTTCTGGAAACACCATATATTTT.

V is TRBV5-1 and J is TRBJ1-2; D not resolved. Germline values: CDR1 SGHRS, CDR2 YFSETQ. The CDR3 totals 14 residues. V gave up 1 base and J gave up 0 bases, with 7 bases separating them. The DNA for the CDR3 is TGCGCCAGCAGCTTGCTAAGAGCTAACTATGGCTACACCTTC. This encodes CASSLLRANYGYTF. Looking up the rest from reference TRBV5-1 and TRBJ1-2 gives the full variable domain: KAGVTQTPRYLIKTRGQQVTLSCSPISGHRSVSWYQQTPGQGLQFLFEYFSETQRNKGNFPGRFSGRQFSNSRSEMNVSTLELGDSALYLCASSLLRANYGYTFGSGTRLTVV.

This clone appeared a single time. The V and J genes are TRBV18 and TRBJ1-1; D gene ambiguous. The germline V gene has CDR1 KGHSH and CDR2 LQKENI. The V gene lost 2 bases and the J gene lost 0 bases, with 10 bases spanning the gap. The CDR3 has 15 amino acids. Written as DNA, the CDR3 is TGTGCCAGCTCACCAGCCTCAACAGTGAACACTGAAGCTTTCTTT. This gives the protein CASSPASTVNTEAFF.

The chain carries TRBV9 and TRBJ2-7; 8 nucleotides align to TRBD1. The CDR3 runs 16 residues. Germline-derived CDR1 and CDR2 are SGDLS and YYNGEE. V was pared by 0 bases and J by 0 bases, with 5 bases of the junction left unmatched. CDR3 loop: CASSVGGTGLSYEQYF. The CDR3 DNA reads TGTGCCAGCAGCGTAGGTGGGACAGGACTCTCCTACGAGCAGTACTTC.

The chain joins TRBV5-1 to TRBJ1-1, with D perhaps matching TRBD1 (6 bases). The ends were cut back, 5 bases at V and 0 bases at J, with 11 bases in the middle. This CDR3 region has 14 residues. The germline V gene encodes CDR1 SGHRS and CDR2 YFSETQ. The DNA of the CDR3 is TGCGCCAGCAGTTCAGGGGTCCTGAACACTGAAGCTTTCTTT. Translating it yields CASSSGVLNTEAFF.

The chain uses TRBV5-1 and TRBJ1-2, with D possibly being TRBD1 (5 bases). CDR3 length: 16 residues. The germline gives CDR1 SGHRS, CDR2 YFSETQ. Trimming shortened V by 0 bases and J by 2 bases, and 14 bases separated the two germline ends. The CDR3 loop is CASSLASQGNNYGYTF. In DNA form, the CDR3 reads TGCGCCAGCAGCTTGGCTTCCCAGGGTAACAACTATGGCTACACCTTC. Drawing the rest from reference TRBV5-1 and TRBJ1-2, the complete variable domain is KAGVTQTPRYLIKTRGQQVTLSCSPISGHRSVSWYQQTPGQGLQFLFEYFSETQRNKGNFPGRFSGRQFSNSRSEMNVSTLELGDSALYLCASSLASQGNNYGYTFGSGTRLTVV.

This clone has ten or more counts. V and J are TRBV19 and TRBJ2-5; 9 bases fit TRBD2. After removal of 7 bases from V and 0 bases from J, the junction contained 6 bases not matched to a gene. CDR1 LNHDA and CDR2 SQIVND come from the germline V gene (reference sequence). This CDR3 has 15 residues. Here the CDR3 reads CASTPAGGYQETQYF. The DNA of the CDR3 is TGTGCCAGTACCCCAGCGGGGGGATACCAAGAGACCCAGTACTTC.

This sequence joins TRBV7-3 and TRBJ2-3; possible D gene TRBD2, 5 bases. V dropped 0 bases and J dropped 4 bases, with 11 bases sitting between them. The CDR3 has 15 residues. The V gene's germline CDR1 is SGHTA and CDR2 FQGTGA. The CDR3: CASSLTPRVSDTQYF. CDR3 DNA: TGTGCCAGCAGCTTAACGCCGCGGGTATCAGATACGCAGTATTTT.

The CDR3 sequence: CASSLSSPGTGATTF. The DNA of the CDR3 is TGCGCCAGCAGCTTGAGCAGTCCCGGGACAGGGGCCACCACCTTC. The chain couples TRBV5-1 to TRBJ1-2; 10 bases map to TRBD1. The length of the CDR3 is 15 residues. CDR1 is SGHRS and CDR2 is YFSETQ in the germline V gene. Trimming cost V 1 base and J 13 bases; bases outside gene matches: 13.

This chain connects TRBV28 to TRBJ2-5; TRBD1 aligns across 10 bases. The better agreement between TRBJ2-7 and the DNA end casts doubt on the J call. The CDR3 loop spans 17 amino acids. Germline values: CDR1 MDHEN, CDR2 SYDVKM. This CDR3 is CASTGPRDRGRSYEQYF. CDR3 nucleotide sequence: TGTGCCAGCACGGGCCCCCGGGACAGGGGACGCTCCTACGAGCAGTACTTC.

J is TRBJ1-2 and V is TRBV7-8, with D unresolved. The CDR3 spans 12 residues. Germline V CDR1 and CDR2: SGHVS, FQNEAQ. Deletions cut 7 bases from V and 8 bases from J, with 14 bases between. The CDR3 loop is CASKGGLGGYTF. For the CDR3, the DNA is TGTGCCAGCAAGGGAGGTCTAGGAGGCTACACCTTC.

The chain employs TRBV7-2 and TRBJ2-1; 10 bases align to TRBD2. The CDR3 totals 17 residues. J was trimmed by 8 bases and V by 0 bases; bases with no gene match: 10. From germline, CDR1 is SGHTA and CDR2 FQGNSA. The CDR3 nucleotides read TGTGCCAGCAGCTTAGCGCCTCCCGGGACTAGCGTTTATGAGCAGTTCTTC. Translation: CASSLAPPGTSVYEQFF.

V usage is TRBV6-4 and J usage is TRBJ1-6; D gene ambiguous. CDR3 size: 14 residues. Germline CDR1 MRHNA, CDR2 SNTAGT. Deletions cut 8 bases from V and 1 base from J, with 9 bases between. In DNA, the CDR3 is TGTGCCAGCGCATTGGAGTCCTATAATTCACCCCTCCACTTT. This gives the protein CASALESYNSPLHF.

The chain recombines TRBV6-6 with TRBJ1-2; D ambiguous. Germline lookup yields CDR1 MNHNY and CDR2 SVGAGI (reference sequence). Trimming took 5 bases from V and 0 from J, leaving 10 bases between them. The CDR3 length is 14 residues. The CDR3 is CASSPYQANYGYTF. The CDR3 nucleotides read TGTGCCAGCAGTCCGTACCAGGCTAACTATGGCTACACCTTC.

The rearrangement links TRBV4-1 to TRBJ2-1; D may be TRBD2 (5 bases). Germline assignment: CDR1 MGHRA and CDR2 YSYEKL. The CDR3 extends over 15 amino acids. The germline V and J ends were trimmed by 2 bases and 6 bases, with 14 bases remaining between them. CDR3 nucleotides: TGCGCCAGCAGCCAAACCCCTAATCGGGGCAATGAGCAGTTCTTC. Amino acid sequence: CASSQTPNRGNEQFF.

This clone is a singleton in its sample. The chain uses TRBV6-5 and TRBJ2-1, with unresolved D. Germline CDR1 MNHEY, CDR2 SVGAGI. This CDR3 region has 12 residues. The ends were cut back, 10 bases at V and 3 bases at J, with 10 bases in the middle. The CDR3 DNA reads TGTGCCACCCCCCCCTACTACAATGAGCAGTTCTTC. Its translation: CATPPYYNEQFF.

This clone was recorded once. The CDR3 DNA sequence: TGTGCCAGCAGCTTACCCCTCGCTGAAGCTTTCTTT. Its translation is CASSLPLAEAFF. V usage is TRBV7-9 and J usage is TRBJ1-1; the D is unclear. The germline V and J ends were trimmed by 2 bases and 6 bases, with 7 bases remaining between them. This CDR3 is built from 12 residues. Germline V CDR1 and CDR2: SEHNR, FQNEAQ (reference sequence).

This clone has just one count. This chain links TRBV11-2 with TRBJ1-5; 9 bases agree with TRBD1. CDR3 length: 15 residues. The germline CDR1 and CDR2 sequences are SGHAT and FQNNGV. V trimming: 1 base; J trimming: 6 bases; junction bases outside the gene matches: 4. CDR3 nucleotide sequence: TGTGCCAGCAGCTTAGGGGGACAGGGTTTTCAGCCCCAGCATTTT. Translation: CASSLGGQGFQPQHF.

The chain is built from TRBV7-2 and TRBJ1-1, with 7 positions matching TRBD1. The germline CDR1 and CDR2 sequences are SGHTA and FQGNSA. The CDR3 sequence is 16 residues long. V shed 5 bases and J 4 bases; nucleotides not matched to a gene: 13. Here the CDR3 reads CASSPRLDRVPTEAFF. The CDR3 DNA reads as TGTGCCAGCAGCCCGCGACTCGACAGGGTTCCCACTGAAGCTTTCTTT.

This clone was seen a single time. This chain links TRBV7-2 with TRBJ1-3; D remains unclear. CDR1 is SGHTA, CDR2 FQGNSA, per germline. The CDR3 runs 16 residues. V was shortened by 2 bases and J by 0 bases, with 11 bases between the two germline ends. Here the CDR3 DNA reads TGTGCCAGCAGCTTATCCGTAGGAGGCTCTGGAAACACCATATATTTT. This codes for CASSLSVGGSGNTIYF.